One and the same sample provided the 29 T cell receptor beta chains below, sequenced in a study of blood T cell repertoires in COVID-19. This table comes from immunoSEQ multiplex PCR, and its TCRdb copy is limited to in-frame clones, with some not included. This table has tens of thousands of clones, roughly 89% appearing once. The sequenced sample consisted of peripheral blood. The receptors come from a human donor with active COVID-19. The donor label of this sample is uncertain.

This clone was recorded only once. This chain links TRBV29-1 with TRBJ1-2; D is undetermined. The germline V gene encodes CDR1 SQVTM and CDR2 ANQGSEA. This CDR3 is built from 12 residues. The V end was cut by 3 bases, the J end by 7 bases, with 12 bases between. CDR3 DNA: TGCAGCGTTGAGGAGAGCTCTGTTGGCTACACCTTC. Translating gives CSVEESSVGYTF.

The rearrangement joins TRBV6-1 to TRBJ1-3, with D possibly TRBD1 on 5 matching bases. The V end was cut by 3 bases, the J end by 4 bases, with 13 bases between. Germline V CDR1 and CDR2: MNHNS, SASEGT. The CDR3 is 15 amino acids. The CDR3 loop reads CASSELGLAGNTIYF. CDR3 nucleotide sequence: TGTGCCAGCAGTGAGCTGGGGCTTGCCGGAAACACCATATATTTT.

The J gene is TRBJ2-7, the V gene TRBV6-6; the D gene is possibly TRBD2 (6 bases). The V end was cut by 6 bases, the J end by 6 bases, with 21 bases between. CDR3 length equals 15 residues. Germline assignment: CDR1 MNHNY and CDR2 SVGAGI (reference sequence). CDR3 in amino acids: CASSSRSSAGGEQYF. The CDR3 DNA is TGTGCCAGCAGCTCCAGAAGCAGTGCCGGGGGCGAGCAGTACTTC.

J is TRBJ1-1 and V is TRBV2; D not certain. This CDR3 region has 12 residues. Trimming cost V 4 bases and J 3 bases, with 6 bases left between them. The V gene's germline CDR1 is SNHLY and CDR2 FYNNEI. CDR3 sequence reads: CASSAGYTEAFF. The CDR3 DNA is TGTGCCAGCAGTGCCGGGTACACTGAAGCTTTCTTT.

The genes are TRBV6-5 and TRBJ2-7; 10 nucleotides line up with TRBD1. The CDR3 sequence is 13 residues long. J gave up 6 bases and V 2 bases, and 1 base lay outside the gene matches. The germline gives CDR1 MNHEY, CDR2 SVGAGI. The chain's CDR3 is CASSYRDRGEQYF. In nucleotides, the CDR3 is TGTGCCAGCAGTTACCGGGACAGGGGCGAGCAGTACTTC.

The chain is built from TRBV21-1 and TRBJ1-4; the table calls TRBD1, which could not be checked here. TRBV21-1 is a documented pseudogene. The CDR3 covers 14 residues. The CDR3 region is CASSNSGQIEKLFF. The CDR3 nucleotides are TGTGCCAGCAGCAATTCTGGACAGATTGAAAAACTGTTTTTT.

This sequence joins TRBV6-5 and TRBJ2-6, with a possible D match to TRBD1 (6 bases). CDR3 length equals 13 residues. V was trimmed by 7 bases and J by 2 bases, leaving 6 bases between them. Germline V gives CDR1 MNHEY, CDR2 SVGAGI. The CDR3 is CASKGAGANVLTF. The CDR3 nucleotides are TGTGCCAGCAAGGGGGCTGGGGCCAACGTCCTGACTTTC.

The chain combines TRBV7-9 with TRBJ2-5, with D tentatively TRBD2 (6 bases). From germline, CDR1 is SEHNR and CDR2 FQNEAQ (reference sequence). This CDR3 is 18 amino acids long. The V gene lost 4 bases and the J gene lost 2 bases, with 23 bases spanning the gap. This chain's CDR3 is CASSSEVSLGTLQETQYF. The CDR3 coding sequence is TGTGCCAGCAGCTCAGAGGTTTCCCTCGGGACTTTACAAGAGACCCAGTACTTC. Together with reference TRBV7-9 and TRBJ2-5, the CDR3 gives the full variable domain: DTGVSQNPRHKITKRGQNVTFRCDPISEHNRLYWYRQTLGQGPEFLTYFQNEAQLEKSRLLSDRFSAERPKGSFSTLEIQRTEQGDSAMYLCASSSEVSLGTLQETQYFGPGTRLLVL.

This CDR3 is CASRQGLVQPQHF. CDR3 nucleotide sequence: TGTGCCAGCAGACAGGGGCTCGTTCAGCCCCAGCATTTT. The chain is built from TRBV28 and TRBJ1-5; 7 nucleotides match TRBD1. This CDR3 has 13 residues. The germline V gene encodes CDR1 MDHEN and CDR2 SYDVKM. J was trimmed by 6 bases and V by 6 bases; bases with no gene match: 5. Together with reference TRBV28 and TRBJ1-5, the CDR3 gives the full variable domain: DVKVTQSSRYLVKRTGEKVFLECVQDMDHENMFWYRQDPGLGLRLIYFSYDVKMKEKGDIPEGYSVSREKKERFSLILESASTNQTSMYLCASRQGLVQPQHFGDGTRLSIL.

The chain links TRBV2 to TRBJ1-5; 9 bases fit TRBD1. Germline trimming cut 6 bases from V and 5 bases from J; bases unmatched to any gene: 11. CDR3 size: 16 residues. In germline, CDR1 is SNHLY, CDR2 FYNNEI. CDR3 DNA sequence: TGTGCCAGCAGACCACAGGGGGCGAGAACTGATCAGCCCCAGCATTTT. It encodes CASRPQGARTDQPQHF.

This clone came up a few times. This sequence joins TRBV7-8 and TRBJ1-1; D is undetermined. The V gene's germline CDR1 is SGHVS and CDR2 FQNEAQ. The CDR3 covers 14 residues. The V end was cut by 1 base, the J end by 8 bases, with 14 bases between. The CDR3 nucleotides are TGTGCCAGCAGCTTAGTAACTGTAGCAGCAGAAGCTTTCTTT. The encoded protein is CASSLVTVAAEAFF.

V usage is TRBV12-3 or TRBV12-4 and J usage is TRBJ2-7; TRBD2 might be the D (6 bases). V was shortened by 4 bases and J by 5 bases, with 6 bases between the two germline ends. CDR3 length: 11 residues. The CDR3 bases are TGTGCCAGCAGTTCTAGCGACGAGCAGTACTTC. It translates to CASSSSDEQYF.

This clone showed up just once. The chain carries TRBV9 and TRBJ2-3, with 8 bases matching TRBD2. The CDR3 runs to 16 residues. The trim removed 0 bases at V and 2 bases at J, leaving 5 bases unmatched. CDR1 and CDR2 from the germline V gene are SGDLS and YYNGEE. The CDR3, as DNA: TGTGCCAGCAGCGTAGAAGTCGGGAGGGACACAGATACGCAGTATTTT. Protein sequence: CASSVEVGRDTDTQYF.

The chain uses TRBV28 and TRBJ1-2; tentatively, D is TRBD1 (5 bases). The CDR3 contains 14 residues. V lost 6 bases and J lost 0, with 11 bases in between. CDR1 is MDHEN, CDR2 SYDVKM, per germline. The CDR3 protein is CASRGRGANYGYTF. The CDR3 DNA reads TGTGCCAGCAGGGGACGGGGGGCTAACTATGGCTACACCTTC.

This clone has just one count. The chain employs TRBV5-1 and TRBJ2-3; TRBD2 is a possible D gene (6 bases). The CDR3 contains 15 residues. Trimming removed 0 bases at V and 0 bases at J, with 8 bases between. Germline loops: CDR1 SGHRS, CDR2 YFSETQ. CDR3 DNA: TGCGCCAGCAGCTTGGGAGGGACTAGCACAGATACGCAGTATTTT. Its protein is CASSLGGTSTDTQYF.

This clone is deemed medium-sized. The genes are TRBV5-6 and TRBJ1-2, with D possibly matching TRBD1 (5 bases). The V end lost 3 bases, the J end lost 8 bases, and 11 bases lay between the germline ends. The CDR3 covers 12 residues. Germline V gene data show CDR1 as SGHDT and CDR2 as YYEEEE. The CDR3 nucleotides are TGTGCCAGCAGCTCTGTGGGGCAAGGCTACACCTTC. It translates to CASSSVGQGYTF.

The chain links TRBV5-1 to TRBJ2-4; 8 bases are shared with TRBD1. The CDR3 runs to 14 residues. Germline V gives CDR1 SGHRS, CDR2 YFSETQ. With 5 bases clipped from V and 7 bases from J, the junction kept 8 bases outside the gene matches. The CDR3 sequence is CASSPGQGYNIQYF. CDR3 DNA: TGCGCCAGCAGTCCCGGACAGGGTTATAACATTCAGTACTTC.

This chain connects TRBV6-6 to TRBJ1-5; 8 bases line up with TRBD1. CDR3 length: 14 residues. J was trimmed by 5 bases and V by 6 bases; bases with no gene match: 6. Germline CDR1 reads MNHNY; CDR2 reads SVGAGI (reference sequence). CDR3 residues: CASRGATGDQPQHF. The CDR3 DNA reads TGTGCCAGCAGAGGGGCGACAGGGGATCAGCCCCAGCATTTT.

V gene TRBV15 combines with J gene TRBJ2-7; D is possibly TRBD2 (5 bases). The CDR3 has 13 amino acids. V lost 3 bases and J 1 base, leaving 7 bases between the germline ends. Germline V gives CDR1 LNHNV, CDR2 YYDKDF (reference sequence). The CDR3 DNA reads TGTGCCACCAGCAGCGGGGATTCCTACGAGCAGTACTTC. It codes for CATSSGDSYEQYF.

This rearrangement joins TRBV9 to TRBJ2-7; a possible D gene is TRBD2 (6 bases). V was pared by 4 bases and J by 3 bases, with 17 bases between. In germline, CDR1 is SGDLS, CDR2 YYNGEE. The CDR3 runs 15 residues. CDR3 bases: TGTGCCAGCAGCCTGGGCGGGGCAGAATACTACGAGCAGTACTTC. Residues: CASSLGGAEYYEQYF.

This clone came up a few times. CDR3 DNA: TGTGCCAGCAGTGACACCCGGGTCCCCTCTGGAAACACCATATATTTT. Encoded protein: CASSDTRVPSGNTIYF. The chain combines TRBV6-1 with TRBJ1-3; D gene uncertain. Germline V gene sequence: CDR1 MNHNS, CDR2 SASEGT. With 3 bases removed from V and 0 bases from J, the gap between germline ends came to 12 bases. The CDR3 totals 16 residues.

CDR3 region: CASSQVAAKNEQFF. The DNA for the CDR3 is TGTGCCAGCAGCCAAGTCGCGGCGAAGAATGAGCAGTTCTTC. The J gene is TRBJ2-1, the V gene TRBV3-1 (or the pseudogene TRBV3-2); D gene ambiguous. Germline loops: CDR1 LGHDT, CDR2 YNNKEL (reference sequence). The CDR3 contains 14 residues. V was cut by 1 base and J by 7 bases, with 11 bases left in between.

The chain combines TRBV29-1 with TRBJ2-7, with a weak D call TRBD1 (6 bases). Looked up from germline, CDR1 is SQVTM and CDR2 is ANQGSEA. With 3 bases removed from V and 4 bases from J, the gap between germline ends came to 13 bases. The CDR3 spans 13 residues. The CDR3 protein is CSVDKGRGYEQYF. The DNA of the CDR3 is TGCAGCGTTGATAAGGGAAGGGGGTACGAGCAGTACTTC.

The gene calls are TRBV29-1 and TRBJ2-7; 8 bases match TRBD1. The CDR3 contains 13 residues. V lost 4 bases and J lost 7; bases outside the gene matches: 9. Germline assignment: CDR1 SQVTM and CDR2 ANQGSEA. This CDR3 is CSVGGARGQEQYF. The CDR3 nucleotides are TGCAGCGTTGGAGGGGCCAGGGGGCAGGAGCAGTACTTC.

This chain joins TRBV19 and TRBJ2-5; 10 bases align to TRBD2. CDR1 is LNHDA and CDR2 is SQIVND in the germline V gene (reference sequence). The CDR3 totals 15 residues. The V segment lost 5 bases and the J segment 5 bases; nucleotides outside the gene matches: 8. CDR3 in amino acids: CASSPIAGGSETQYF. For the CDR3, the DNA is TGTGCCAGTAGTCCCATAGCGGGAGGAAGTGAGACCCAGTACTTC.

The V and J genes are TRBV5-1 and TRBJ2-1; D gene uncertain. The CDR3 extends over 15 amino acids. The germline CDR1 and CDR2 sequences are SGHRS and YFSETQ. V dropped 0 bases and J dropped 3 bases, with 10 bases sitting between them. CDR3 in DNA: TGCGCCAGCAGCTTGGTCTTTTCTAACTACAATGAGCAGTTCTTC. This codes for CASSLVFSNYNEQFF. The variable domain in full, with the rest retrieved from reference TRBV5-1 and TRBJ2-1, is KAGVTQTPRYLIKTRGQQVTLSCSPISGHRSVSWYQQTPGQGLQFLFEYFSETQRNKGNFPGRFSGRQFSNSRSEMNVSTLELGDSALYLCASSLVFSNYNEQFFGPGTRLTVL.

The rearrangement links TRBV11-2 to TRBJ1-1; D remains unclear. Germline V gene lookup returns CDR1 SGHAT and CDR2 FQNNGV. CDR3 length: 11 amino acids. V was shortened by 1 base and J by 8 bases, with 5 bases between the two germline ends. This CDR3 reads CASSLGGEAFF. The CDR3 region has the DNA TGTGCCAGCAGCTTAGGCGGGGAAGCTTTCTTT.

By sample share, this clone is medium-sized. The chain recombines TRBV27 with TRBJ2-7; TRBD2 aligns across 8 bases. The germline V gene encodes CDR1 MNHEY and CDR2 SMNVEV (reference sequence). This CDR3 is built from 13 residues. With 6 bases clipped from V and 6 bases from J, the junction kept 7 bases outside the gene matches. CDR3 bases: TGTGCCAGCAGCCCGACTAGCGCGGGCGAGCAGTACTTC. It encodes CASSPTSAGEQYF.

This chain joins TRBV6-6 and TRBJ1-4; D unclear. Trimming took 4 bases from V and 8 from J, leaving 5 bases between them. The CDR3 loop spans 11 amino acids. The germline gives CDR1 MNHNY, CDR2 SVGAGI (reference sequence). The CDR3 DNA sequence: TGTGCCAGCAGTTCCAGGGAAAAACTGTTTTTT. As protein: CASSSREKLFF.